The clone carrying this T cell receptor beta chain was counted a few times. Its antigen is currently unknown. The same CDR3 can be traced to other DNA sequences in this sample. The data belong to a study of shared clonotypes between healthy human individuals. At the level of the study: Each donor contributed plates that comprised three CD4 naive, three CD4 memory, two CD8 naive and one CD8 memory.

As originally analysed: ImmunoSEQ output lacked quality scores and full-length reads, limiting matched filtering. Profiled with immunoSEQ multiplex PCR; TCRdb holds only in-frame clones, not every one. Clonal size and the V and J genes are those of that table, whereas D and trimming came from the DNA. The repertoire consists of about 79,000 clones, with over 55% occurring once and the leading ten covering over 50%. CDR3 size: 11 residues. Trimming left V 4 bases short and J 5 bases short, with 8 bases between. Per germline, CDR1 SQVTM and CDR2 ANQGSEA. Overall study results and limits: Non-shared clonotypes had lower generation probabilities than clonotypes shared by all four sorted-subset donors.

Combination of CD45RO+ cells with CCR7-negative CD45RA+ TemRA cells was used for CD8 memory. Source material: memory CD8+ T cells sorted from blood. This sample's subset: CD45RO+ cells pooled with CCR7-negative TemRA cells. The clonotype was recovered from a man aged 25-45 years in good health. The chain joins TRBV29-1 to TRBJ1-1; D is perhaps TRBD1 (6 bases). In DNA form, the CDR3 reads TGCAGCGTTGGGCAGGGGACTGAAGCTTTCTTT. Protein: CSVGQGTEAFF.